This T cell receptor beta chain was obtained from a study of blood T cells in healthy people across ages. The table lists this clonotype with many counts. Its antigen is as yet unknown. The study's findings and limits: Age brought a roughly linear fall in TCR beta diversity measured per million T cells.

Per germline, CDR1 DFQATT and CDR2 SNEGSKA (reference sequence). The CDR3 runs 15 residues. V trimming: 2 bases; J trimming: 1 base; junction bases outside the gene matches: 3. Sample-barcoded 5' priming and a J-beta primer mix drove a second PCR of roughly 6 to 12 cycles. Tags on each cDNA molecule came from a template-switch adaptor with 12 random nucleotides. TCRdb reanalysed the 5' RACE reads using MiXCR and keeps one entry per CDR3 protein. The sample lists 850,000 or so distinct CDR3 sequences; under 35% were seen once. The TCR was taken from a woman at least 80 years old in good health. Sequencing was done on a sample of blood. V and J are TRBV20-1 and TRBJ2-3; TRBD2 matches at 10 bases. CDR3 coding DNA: TGCAGTGCTAGACCAACTAGCGGGGGCACAGATACGCAGTATTTT. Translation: CSARPTSGGTDTQYF.